This record covers a single TCR beta chain. Its antigen remains undetermined. A read error may produce the germline difference seen at one junction end. The cohort comprised more than 550 healthy bone marrow donors. Cohort members were all nominally healthy when sampled, although unrecorded immune exposures were likely present. The donor was CMV seronegative and was included in the group of 352 seronegative cohort members. A peripheral blood sample was collected from each donor, and TCR beta sequencing was performed on peripheral blood mononuclear cells. Genomic DNA extraction from the blood cell samples was performed with the Qiagen DNeasy Blood Extraction Kit. The library was made by the immunoSEQ multiplex PCR assay. For the multiplex PCR, a mixture combining 60 forward primers for TCR Vbeta segments and 13 reverse primers for TCR Jbeta segments was used. The CDR3 region of rearranged TCR beta genes was amplified from genomic DNA with a multiplex PCR assay. The amplified TCR beta libraries were sequenced on the Illumina HiSeq System as 87-base-pair reads. In the original analysis: In a later analysis, roughly 80 million unique TCR beta chains were counted across the roughly 700 repertoires, and about 9.9 million of these chains were shared by at least two donors. Raw reads were error-corrected and collapsed into unique sequences by a nearest-neighbor algorithm in which closely related sequences were merged to remove PCR and sequencing errors. CDR3 sequences were aligned to IMGT reference sequences to assign V, D and J gene segments. Each retained sequence needed at least a six-nucleotide match to both a V gene segment and a J gene segment. Rearrangements were classified as productive when the CDR3 lacked stop codons and remained in frame with V and J, and all other rearrangements were classified as non-productive. CDR3 was defined by IMGT convention, running from the second conserved V-encoded cysteine to the conserved J-encoded phenylalanine. In an earlier analysis of 587 of the donors, sequences lacking an unambiguous match to a single V gene segment were excluded. In an earlier analysis of 500 to 750 of the donors, V segments were called functional above 56.7% productive rearrangements and were called segregating when the between-donor standard deviation exceeded 5%. A statistical classification framework was built for diagnosing cytomegalovirus status from the catalog of TCR beta chain sequences. In a later analysis, TCR nucleotide sequences were compared against IMGT/GENE-DB human TR gene sequences so that V and J genes could be assigned. The TCRdist pipeline was used in a later analysis to assign CDR3 sequences and most-parsimonious VDJ recombination scenarios. In a later analysis, each TCR beta chain was defined by its CDR3 amino acid sequence together with its V-gene family, and reads without a unique V-gene family were excluded. As a way to deal with suspected cross-contamination and a sequencing artifact, a later analysis dropped nearly 600 nucleotide sequences that were highly shared and had low generation probability. A later analysis calculated a clonal expansion index for each public chain from normalized within-repertoire ranks of inferred template counts. Generation probabilities in a later analysis came from a VDJ recombination model fitted to out-of-frame rearrangements, and those results were checked against IGoR. A later analysis scored TCR-TCR, TCR-HLA and TCR-CMV co-occurrence with hypergeometric tests, applying a repertoire-size bias correction to TCR pairs. In a later analysis, false discovery rates were estimated by permuting HLA or CMV assignments 20 times. In a later analysis, co-occurring TCRs were grouped using DBSCAN, and TCRdist sequence similarity was added for clustering within HLA-allele-positive subsets. Repertoires with fewer than 30,000 or more than 120,000 public chains, plus five repertoires with anomalous nucleotide sharing, were excluded from co-occurrence clustering. This immuneACCESS table, as held by TCRdb, lists in-frame sequences with V and J called but not all clones. Of the missing ones, under half trace to an unresolved V gene in checked studies; the others have no known cause. V, J and clone size were drawn from that table, and D and trimming were deduced from the DNA. The sample table records roughly 120,000 clones; approximately 80% of these occur just once. The ten largest clones take up 3% to 5% of the sample.

The CDR3 numbers 15 residues from cysteine through phenylalanine. Left in the record is the CDR3 DNA by itself, 45 bases read in frame from the first base. Based on the germline V gene, the CDR1 and CDR2 sequences are MDHEN and SYDVKM. This specimen belongs to a study of cytomegalovirus exposure and HLA in healthy donors (dated by TCRdb to between 2016 and 2019). As for the study more broadly: An earlier analysis of 587 of the donors reported under 300 Gb of sequence data and around 100 million unique TCR beta sequences obtained from roughly 180 million T cells. An early release covering approximately 600 HLA-typed donors comprised roughly 300 gigabases of sequencing data and 85 million to 100 million unique TCR sequences. Of the roughly 390 genotyped donors, about 80% fell in the genetic ancestry cluster associated with self-reported Caucasian donors. The study was designed to test whether signatures of past pathogen exposure could be identified by cataloging public T cell receptors. The study profiled the T cell repertoires of 500 to 800 subjects by immunosequencing and related them to cytomegalovirus serostatus. Along with the approximately 700-subject first cohort, a separate validation cohort of over a hundred different subjects was used. To predict cytomegalovirus infection status, the study brought together high-throughput TCR immunosequencing, statistical association of individual TCRs with disease status, and machine learning. In a later analysis, previously published TCR beta repertoires from 550 to 750 donors were re-analyzed and high-resolution HLA genotyping was added so that TCR occurrence patterns could be studied. The later analysis used no new phenotypic data to find candidate immune exposures, relying instead on TCR beta sequences and their occurrence across donors. An earlier analysis of some 500 of the donors applied high-throughput TCR beta sequencing to assess whether each TCR beta V gene segment acted as functional or pseudogenic. Donor age, sex, ethnicity and CMV serostatus were compiled together with the repertoire data. A later genetic analysis took genome-wide SNP genotypes for 398 of the 666 donors and used that subset as a discovery cohort. All discovery cohort repertoires had been generated using a single sequencing platform. Class I and class II HLA loci were covered by the typing at four-digit resolution. Typing coverage varied by locus: roughly 629-640 donors for A, B, C, DRB1 and DQB1; some 520 for DQA1; over 600 for DPA1; 450 to 480 for DPB1. Four to six DR-DQ haplotypes were handled as single units for association and clustering, since linkage in the cohort was strong. Among some 400 genotyped donors of the cohort, an average of roughly 230,000 unique TCR beta nucleotide sequences was sequenced per donor, of which approximately 19% were non-productive.

On the study overall, not on this receptor specifically: Correlated functional status among segregating V segments might reflect linkage disequilibrium, but an unknown experimental factor could not be ruled out. In a later analysis, the rate of TCR association differed among HLA loci, with DRB1 alleles having the most associated TCRs and HLA-C alleles having the fewest. In a later analysis, HLA-associated TCR beta chains showed more clonal expansion and lower generation probabilities than non-associated chains that were equally common. A later genetic analysis associated a missense DCLRE1C variant with V-gene and J-gene trimming of TCR beta chains, and an independent cohort replicated the association. The cohort was sequenced for TCR beta chains only, and without alpha or paired-chain data the features that could be detected were limited. Broadly in line with IMGT annotations, most TCR beta V segments showed up in productive rearrangements about 87% or about 30% of the time in an earlier analysis of 450 to 750 of the donors. HLA typing was unavailable for some donors at each locus, so association tests used only the typed subset. A later analysis associated some 17,000 TCR beta sequences with specific HLA alleles at a false discovery rate of 0.05. While some public TCRs were present in many individuals, most TCR sequences turned up only very rarely across donors. In the study, approximately 160 TCR beta chains were listed as associated with cytomegalovirus. A further reported finding was that TCR beta sequences accurately predicted the HLA-A and HLA-B alleles for most subjects in the first cohort. In both the original and validation cohorts, the classifier was reported to diagnose cytomegalovirus status with high specificity and sensitivity. According to a later analysis, parvovirus B19, influenza, CMV and Epstein-Barr virus appeared linked to several top co-occurrence clusters. Some IMGT-functional V segments, including TRBV6-2 and TRBV6-3, could not be distinguished by the 87-base-pair reads and were therefore excluded. Fewer than 20 rarely observed V segments, including chromosome 9 orphons, were excluded from the earlier analysis of about 610 of the donors because counts were too low. A later analysis found that most CMV-associated TCR beta chains appeared HLA-restricted, with HLA associations seemingly driven largely by CMV exposure. Assigning TCR associations to individual alleles was difficult when HLA alleles, especially DR and DQ, strongly co-occurred. The sequencing pipeline was judged likely to have produced a cluster of highly shared sequence variants as a technical artifact. A few of the identified cytomegalovirus-associated TCR beta chains were confirmed in vitro to be specific for cytomegalovirus antigens. A later genetic analysis reported fewer N-insertions in productive TCRs among donors in an Asian-associated ancestry cluster than the roughly 700-donor mean. Sequencing depth was assumed to be roughly uniform across donors in the presence/absence analyses, though that assumption may not hold. For the cohort, immune exposure information was limited to CMV serostatus. The authors suggested that the approach could potentially be extended to other disease states and immunological phenotypes.

The receptor's source is a young woman in good health and CMV-seronegative. The chain employs TRBV28 and TRBJ2-2; 8 bases in the junction line up with TRBD1. Material for sequencing was PBMCs. The CDR3: CASSTRGPDTGELFF. The DNA reads as follows: TGTGCCAGCAGTACCAGGGGGCCGGACACCGGGGAGTTGTTTTTT.